Below, 15 T cell receptor beta chains from the same sample are listed, as sequenced in a study of blood T cell repertoires in COVID-19. Profiled with immunoSEQ multiplex PCR; TCRdb holds only in-frame clones, not every one. This sample has about 88,000 clones, with about nine tenths found just once. The specimen was peripheral blood. The receptors originated from a male donor with acute or convalescent COVID-19.

This rearrangement joins TRBV12-5 to TRBJ1-2, with TRBD1 as a possible D gene (5 bases). This CDR3 region has 13 residues. V was cut by 6 bases and J by 3 bases, with 11 bases left in between. Germline V gene sequence: CDR1 LGHNT, CDR2 FRNRAP. The CDR3 DNA reads TGTGCTAGTGGCCTGGGGCCGGACTATGGCTACACCTTC. The encoded protein is CASGLGPDYGYTF.

This CDR3 is CASSLGWGQGNQPQHF. CDR3 in DNA: TGTGCCAGCAGCCTCGGTTGGGGACAGGGGAATCAGCCCCAGCATTTT. The rearrangement joins TRBV5-5 to TRBJ1-5, with TRBD1 matching over 10 bases. With V trimmed by 4 bases and J by 4 bases, 8 bases remained unmatched. Germline CDR1 is SGHKS and CDR2 is YYEKEE (reference sequence). This CDR3 is 16 amino acids long.

This chain links TRBV12-3 or TRBV12-4 with TRBJ2-7, with a tentative D call TRBD1 (6 bases). The CDR3 is 12 residues long. V lost 5 bases and J 6 bases, leaving 11 bases between the germline ends. CDR3 residues: CASSPDSLEQYF. The CDR3 region has the DNA TGTGCCAGCAGTCCGGACAGTCTCGAGCAGTACTTC.

The V gene is TRBV28, the J gene TRBJ1-6; perhaps TRBD1 as D (6 bases). Trimming cost V 8 bases and J 0 bases, with 14 bases left between them. Germline V CDR1 and CDR2: MDHEN, SYDVKM. This CDR3 spans 16 amino acids. CDR3 DNA: TGTGCCAGCGGATATACAGGGAGCTCCTATAATTCACCCCTCCACTTT. Protein product: CASGYTGSSYNSPLHF.

The genes are TRBV3-1 (or the pseudogene TRBV3-2) and TRBJ1-6; no reliable D call. Trimming cost V 2 bases and J 6 bases, with 11 bases left between them. The CDR3 consists of 15 residues. The V gene's germline CDR1 is LGHDT and CDR2 YNNKEL (reference sequence). The DNA for the CDR3 is TGTGCCAGCAGCCAACTGGGAGGGATTAATTCACCCCTCCACTTT. Translation gives CASSQLGGINSPLHF.

The V gene is TRBV2, the J gene TRBJ1-3; the D gene is possibly TRBD1 (5 bases). The CDR3 length is 14 residues. Germline V gene data show CDR1 as SNHLY and CDR2 as FYNNEI. The V and J ends lost 5 bases and 0 bases respectively, with 8 bases between them. The CDR3 DNA reads as TGTGCCAGCAGTAACAGGAACTCTGGAAACACCATATATTTT. Translating it yields CASSNRNSGNTIYF.

This rearrangement joins TRBV5-1 to TRBJ2-7, with D possibly being TRBD1 (5 bases). Germline assignment: CDR1 SGHRS and CDR2 YFSETQ. The CDR3 extends over 15 amino acids. The germline V and J ends were trimmed by 0 bases and 0 bases, with 10 bases remaining between them. The CDR3 bases are TGCGCCAGCAGCTTGGACGACAGCCACTCCTACGAGCAGTACTTC. Translation gives CASSLDDSHSYEQYF.

The chain carries TRBV18 and TRBJ2-5; 7 positions match TRBD1. Germline V lookup: CDR1 KGHSH, CDR2 LQKENI. This CDR3 is built from 13 residues. The V and J ends lost 6 bases and 2 bases, in that order; junction bases with no gene match: 3. CDR3 amino acids: CASSLGQQETQYF. For the CDR3, the DNA is TGTGCCAGCTCCCTGGGACAGCAAGAGACCCAGTACTTC.

The rearrangement links TRBV3-1 (or the pseudogene TRBV3-2) to TRBJ1-4, with 7 bases matching TRBD1. This CDR3 contains 14 residues. Germline trimming cut 2 bases from V and 10 bases from J; bases unmatched to any gene: 7. CDR1 LGHDT and CDR2 YNNKEL come from the germline V gene (reference sequence). The CDR3 sequence is CASSQSEGGGKLFF. The CDR3, as DNA: TGTGCCAGCAGCCAAAGTGAAGGGGGCGGAAAACTGTTTTTT.

The V and J genes are TRBV20-1 and TRBJ2-7; tentative D call: TRBD2 (5 bases). Trimming cost V 3 bases and J 8 bases, with 11 bases left between them. CDR1 DFQATT and CDR2 SNEGSKA come from the germline V gene (reference sequence). The CDR3 consists of 11 residues. The CDR3 region is CSASPPSKQYF. CDR3 coding DNA: TGCAGTGCTAGCCCACCTAGCAAGCAGTACTTC.

The chain combines TRBV12-3 or TRBV12-4 with TRBJ2-1, with 9 bases that match TRBD1. This CDR3 is 13 amino acids long. J was trimmed by 9 bases and V by 5 bases; bases with no gene match: 5. The CDR3 nucleotides read TGTGCCAGCAGTATAACAGGGGGCGGTGAGCAGTTCTTC. As protein: CASSITGGGEQFF.

CDR3 coding DNA: TGCGCCAGCAGCCTGACAGCCAACTATGGCTACACCTTC. It yields the protein CASSLTANYGYTF. V gene TRBV5-1 combines with J gene TRBJ1-2, with TRBD1 as a possible D gene (5 bases). Germline lookup yields CDR1 SGHRS and CDR2 YFSETQ. V lost 4 bases to trimming and J lost 2 bases, with 9 bases between them. The CDR3 length is 13 residues.

V usage is TRBV6-5 and J usage is TRBJ1-5; 7 nucleotides match TRBD1. Per the germline V gene, CDR1 is MNHEY and CDR2 is SVGAGI. The CDR3 is 14 amino acids. J gave up 5 bases and V 5 bases, and 6 bases lay outside the gene matches. The CDR3 protein is CASSRPGGHQPQHF. The CDR3, as DNA: TGTGCCAGCAGTCGCCCAGGGGGTCATCAGCCCCAGCATTTT.

The CDR3 DNA reads as TGTGCCAGTAGCCAGACAGGGGTTCGCGGCTACACCTTC. It translates to CASSQTGVRGYTF. V gene TRBV19 combines with J gene TRBJ1-2, with TRBD1 identical over 8 bases. The CDR3 has 13 amino acids. Germline trimming cut 6 bases from V and 8 bases from J; bases unmatched to any gene: 8. Germline CDR1 reads LNHDA; CDR2 reads SQIVND (reference sequence).

This chain joins TRBV7-6 and TRBJ1-3, with D maybe TRBD1 (5 bases). V was shortened by 1 base and J by 0 bases, with 7 bases between the two germline ends. CDR1 is SGHVS, CDR2 FNYEAQ, per germline. The CDR3 spans 15 residues. The CDR3 nucleotides read TGTGCCAGCAGCTTAGACAGGTTCTCTGGAAACACCATATATTTT. Encoded protein: CASSLDRFSGNTIYF.